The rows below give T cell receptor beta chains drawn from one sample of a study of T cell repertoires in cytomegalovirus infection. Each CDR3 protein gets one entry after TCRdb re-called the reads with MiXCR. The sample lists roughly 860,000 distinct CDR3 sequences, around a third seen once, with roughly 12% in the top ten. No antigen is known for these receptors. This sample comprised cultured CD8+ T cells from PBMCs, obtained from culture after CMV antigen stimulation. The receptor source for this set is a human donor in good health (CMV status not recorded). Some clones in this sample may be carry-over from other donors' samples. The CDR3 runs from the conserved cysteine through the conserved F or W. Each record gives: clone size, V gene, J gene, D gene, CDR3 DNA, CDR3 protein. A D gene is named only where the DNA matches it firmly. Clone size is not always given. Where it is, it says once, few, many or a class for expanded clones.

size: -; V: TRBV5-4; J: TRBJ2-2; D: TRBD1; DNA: TGTGCCAGCAGCTTGGCCTTGGTGCGAGACAGGGTGAACACCGGGGAGCTGTTTTTT; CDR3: CASSLALVRDRVNTGELFF
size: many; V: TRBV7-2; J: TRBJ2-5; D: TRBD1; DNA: TGTGCCAGCAGCTCAGGACAGGGTGGAGAGACCCAGTACTTC; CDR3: CASSSGQGGETQYF
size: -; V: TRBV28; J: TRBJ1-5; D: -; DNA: TGTGCCAGCAGCCCGCCACCTAATCAGCCCCAGCATTTT; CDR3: CASSPPPNQPQHF
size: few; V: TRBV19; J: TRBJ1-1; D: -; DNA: TGTGCCAGTAGTATACTCGGACAGCCACCTGAAGCTTTCTTT; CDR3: CASSILGQPPEAFF
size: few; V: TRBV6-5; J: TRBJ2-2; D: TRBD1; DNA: TGTGCCAGCAGACGGGACAGGGGGAATCTTAACACCGGGGAGCTGTTTTTT; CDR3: CASRRDRGNLNTGELFF
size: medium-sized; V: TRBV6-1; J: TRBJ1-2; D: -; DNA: TGTGCCACCGACTATGCGGTCGGAGTAGGATATGGCTACACCTTC; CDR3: CATDYAVGVGYGYTF
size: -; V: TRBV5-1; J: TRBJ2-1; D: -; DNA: TGCGCCAGCAGCCTGGCAACAGGGCTCGATGAGCAGTTCTTC; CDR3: CASSLATGLDEQFF
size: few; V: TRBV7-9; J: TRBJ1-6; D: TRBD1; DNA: TGTGCCAGCAGCTCAGCTGCGGGACAGGGACTCGCGGGCCTACAAAATTCACCCCTCCACTTT; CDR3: CASSSAAGQGLAGLQNSPLHF
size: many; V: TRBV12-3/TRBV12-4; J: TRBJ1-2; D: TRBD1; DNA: TGTGCCAGCAGCCGGGGACAGGGGGCGCTGGGCTACACCTTC; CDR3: CASSRGQGALGYTF
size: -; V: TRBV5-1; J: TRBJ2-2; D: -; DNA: TGCGCCAGCAGCTTTGAGTATGCCGGGGAGCTGTTTTTT; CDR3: CASSFEYAGELFF
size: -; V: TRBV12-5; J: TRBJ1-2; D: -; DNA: TGTGCTAGTGGCCAACCCCTCCCGACAGATGGCTACACCTTC; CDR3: CASGQPLPTDGYTF
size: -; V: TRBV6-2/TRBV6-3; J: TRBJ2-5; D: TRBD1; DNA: TGTGCCAGCAGTGAAGGGGACAGGGACCAAGAGACCCAGTACTTC; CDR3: CASSEGDRDQETQYF
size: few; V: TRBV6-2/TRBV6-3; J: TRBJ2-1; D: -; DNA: TGTGCCAGCAGTTATGCGGGCGGGGGCGCCTACAATGAGCAGTTCTTC; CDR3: CASSYAGGGAYNEQFF
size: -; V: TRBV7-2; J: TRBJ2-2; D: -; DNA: TGTGCCAGCGCCTGGGATGACGGGAATGGCGGGGAGCTGTTTTTT; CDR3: CASAWDDGNGGELFF
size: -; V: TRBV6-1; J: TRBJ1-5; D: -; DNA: TGTGCCAGCAGTGGGGACAATCGCAATCAGCCCCAGCATTTT; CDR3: CASSGDNRNQPQHF
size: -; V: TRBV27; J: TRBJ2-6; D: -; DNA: TGTGCCAGCAGTTTAGAGGGGCTCACTGGGGCCAACGTCCTGACTTTC; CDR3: CASSLEGLTGANVLTF
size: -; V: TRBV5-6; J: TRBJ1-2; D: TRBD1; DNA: TGTGCCAGCAGCAGGGACAGGGGCAGTCTATCCGTCGGCTACACCTTC; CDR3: CASSRDRGSLSVGYTF
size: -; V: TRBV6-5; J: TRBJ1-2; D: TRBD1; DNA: TGTGCCAGCAGAGGACAGGGAAATAACTATGGCTACACCTTC; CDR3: CASRGQGNNYGYTF
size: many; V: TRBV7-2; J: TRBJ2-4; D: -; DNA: TGTGCCAGCAGCTACCGGGACAAAAACATTCAGTACTTC; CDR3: CASSYRDKNIQYF
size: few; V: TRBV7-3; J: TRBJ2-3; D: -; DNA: TGTGCCAGCAGCTCGTTAGAACAGCCGGGGTATACGCAGTATTTT; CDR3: CASSSLEQPGYTQYF
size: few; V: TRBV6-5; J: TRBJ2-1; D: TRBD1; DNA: TGTGCCAGCAAATCCGGGACAGGGTTGAATGAGCAGTTCTTC; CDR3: CASKSGTGLNEQFF
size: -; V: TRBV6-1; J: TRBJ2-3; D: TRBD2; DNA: TGTGCCAGCAGTGAAGGGACTAGCGGCTACACAGATACGCAGTATTTT; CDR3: CASSEGTSGYTDTQYF
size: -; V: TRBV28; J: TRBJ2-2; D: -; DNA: TGTGCCGGGAAGCGAACGGCAGACCGGGGCGGGGAGCTGTTTTTT; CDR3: CAGKRTADRGGELFF
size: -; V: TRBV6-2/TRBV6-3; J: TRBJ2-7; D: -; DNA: TGTGCCAGCACAGGGGGGAACTCCTACGAGCAGTACTTC; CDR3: CASTGGNSYEQYF
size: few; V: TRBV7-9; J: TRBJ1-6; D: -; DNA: TGTGCCAGCAGCTTAGTAAGGGATTCACCCCTCCACTTT; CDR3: CASSLVRDSPLHF
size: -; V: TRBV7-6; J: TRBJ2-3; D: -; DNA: TGTGCCAGCAGCTTAAGGGGGAAAACGCAGTATTTT; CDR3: CASSLRGKTQYF
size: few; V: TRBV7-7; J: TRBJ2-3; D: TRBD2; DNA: TGTGCTAGCAGCTGGACTAGCGGGGATACGCAGTATTTT; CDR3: CASSWTSGDTQYF
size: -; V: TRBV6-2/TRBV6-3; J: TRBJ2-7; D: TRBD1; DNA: TGTGCCAGCAGTCACGACAGGGGGATCGCCTACGAGCAGTACTTC; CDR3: CASSHDRGIAYEQYF
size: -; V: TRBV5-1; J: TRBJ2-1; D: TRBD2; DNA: TGCGCCAGCAGCTTGGGGAAGACTAGCGGAAATGAGCAGTTCTTC; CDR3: CASSLGKTSGNEQFF
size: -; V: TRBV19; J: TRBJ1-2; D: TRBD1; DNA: TGTGCCAGTAGTAGGGCCGGGACAGGAGTGCGGTATGGCTACACCTTC; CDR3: CASSRAGTGVRYGYTF
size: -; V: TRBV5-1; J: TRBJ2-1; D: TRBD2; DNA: TGCGCCAGCAGCTTGGACTGGCGGGGGGGGAACTTTTACAATGAGCAGTTCTTC; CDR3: CASSLDWRGGNFYNEQFF
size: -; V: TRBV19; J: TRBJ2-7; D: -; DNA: TGTGCCAGTAGTATAGGCCATTTGTACGAGCAGTACTTC; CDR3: CASSIGHLYEQYF
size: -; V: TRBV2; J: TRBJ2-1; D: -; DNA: TGTGCCAGCAGAGACAAGTTCAATGAGCAGTTCTTC; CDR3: CASRDKFNEQFF
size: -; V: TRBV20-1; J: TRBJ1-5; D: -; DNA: TGCAGTGCTAGAGACGAGCAAGGTAGCAATCAGCCCCAGCATTTT; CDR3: CSARDEQGSNQPQHF
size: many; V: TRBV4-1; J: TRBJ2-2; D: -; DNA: TGCGCCAGCAGCCAAGATAAGGACACCGGGGAGCTGTTTTTT; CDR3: CASSQDKDTGELFF
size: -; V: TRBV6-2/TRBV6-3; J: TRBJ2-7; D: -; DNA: TGTGCCAGCACCCGTTCGCGGGACTTCGGCTACTACGAGCAGTACTTC; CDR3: CASTRSRDFGYYEQYF
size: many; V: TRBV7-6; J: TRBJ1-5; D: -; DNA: TGTGCCAGCAGCTTGAGAAAAGGTTGGGATCAGCCCCAGCATTTT; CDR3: CASSLRKGWDQPQHF
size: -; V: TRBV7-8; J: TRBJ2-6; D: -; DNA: TGTGCCAGCAGCTTAGACAGAATGTCTGGGGCCAACGTCCTGACTTTC; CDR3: CASSLDRMSGANVLTF
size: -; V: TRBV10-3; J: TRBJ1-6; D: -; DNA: TGTGCCATCCAAGCACTCGACCCGAATTCACCCCTCCACTTT; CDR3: CAIQALDPNSPLHF
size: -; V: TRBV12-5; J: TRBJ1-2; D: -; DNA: TGTGCTAGTGGTTTGCAGCCGGTCTATGGCTACACCTTC; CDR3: CASGLQPVYGYTF
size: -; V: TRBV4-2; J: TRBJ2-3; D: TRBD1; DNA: TGTGCCAGCAGCCCTCAGGGGGAAGACACAGATACGCAGTATTTT; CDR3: CASSPQGEDTDTQYF
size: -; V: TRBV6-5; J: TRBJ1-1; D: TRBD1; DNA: TGTGTCAGCAGTTACTCATCAGGGGGCGAGGGAGCTTTCTTT; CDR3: CVSSYSSGGEGAFF
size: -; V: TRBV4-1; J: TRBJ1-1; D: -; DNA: TGCGCCAGCAGCCAAGGTCACAGGGAGGGCACTGAAGCTTTCTTT; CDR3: CASSQGHREGTEAFF
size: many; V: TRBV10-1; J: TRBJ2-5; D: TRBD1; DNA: TGCGCCAGCAGTGCGGACAGGGGGCAAGAGACCCAGTACTTC; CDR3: CASSADRGQETQYF
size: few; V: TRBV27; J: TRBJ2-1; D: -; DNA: TGTGCCAGCAGTTCGTGGGGCGCGGGTTACAATGAGCAGTTCTTC; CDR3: CASSSWGAGYNEQFF
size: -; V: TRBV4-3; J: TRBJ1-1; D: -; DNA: TGCGCCAGCAGCCAACAGCCTTCCAGGGAGGCTTTCTTT; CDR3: CASSQQPSREAFF
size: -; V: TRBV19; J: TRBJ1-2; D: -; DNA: TGTGCCGGCTACAGCAATGGCTACACCTTC; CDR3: CAGYSNGYTF
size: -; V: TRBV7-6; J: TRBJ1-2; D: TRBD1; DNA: TGTGCCAGCAGCTTAGTGGACAGGGAAGACTACACCTTC; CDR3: CASSLVDREDYTF
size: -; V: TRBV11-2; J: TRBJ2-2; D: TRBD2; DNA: TGTGCCAGCAGCCTAAAACTTCCGGGACTAGCGGGGCCCACCGGGGAGCTGTTTTTT; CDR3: CASSLKLPGLAGPTGELFF
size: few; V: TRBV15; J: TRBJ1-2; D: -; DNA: TGTGCCACCAGCAGAGATAGGGCCCCTAACTATGGCTACACCTTC; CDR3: CATSRDRAPNYGYTF
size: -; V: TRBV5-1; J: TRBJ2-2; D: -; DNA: TGCGCCAGCAGCCAGCGGACCGGGGAGCTGTTTTTT; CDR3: CASSQRTGELFF
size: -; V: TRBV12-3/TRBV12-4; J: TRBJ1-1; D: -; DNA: TGTGCCAGCCTAAGAGGGGGTGAAGCTTTCTTT; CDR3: CASLRGGEAFF
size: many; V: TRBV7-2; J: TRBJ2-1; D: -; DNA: TGTGCCAGCAGCTCACGAAGAAGGGGGGCCTCCTACAATGAGCAGTTCTTC; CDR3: CASSSRRRGASYNEQFF
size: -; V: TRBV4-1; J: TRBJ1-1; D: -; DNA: TGCGCCAGCAGCCAAGAACGCGCGTACACTGAAGCTTTCTTT; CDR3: CASSQERAYTEAFF
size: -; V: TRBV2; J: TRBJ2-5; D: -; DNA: TGTGCCAGCAGTGAAGTGGGGGTACCCCAAGAGACCCAGTACTTC; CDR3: CASSEVGVPQETQYF
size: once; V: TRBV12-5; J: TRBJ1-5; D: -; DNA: TGTGCTAGTGGTCCTGACACGCCCCAGCATTTT; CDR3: CASGPDTPQHF
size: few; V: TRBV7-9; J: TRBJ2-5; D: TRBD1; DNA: TGTGCCAGCAGCCCTTCCCCGGGACAGACAAAAGAGACCCAGTACTTC; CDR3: CASSPSPGQTKETQYF
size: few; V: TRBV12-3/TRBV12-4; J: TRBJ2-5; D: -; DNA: TGTGCCAGCCTCCAACCCGGAGGGGAGACCCAGTACTTC; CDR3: CASLQPGGETQYF
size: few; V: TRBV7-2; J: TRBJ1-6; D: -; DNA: TGTGCCAGCAGCCCCCCCCCCGCAGCCTATAATTCACCCCTCCACTTT; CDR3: CASSPPPAAYNSPLHF